The 21 T cell receptor beta chains in this list originate from one sample, sequenced in a study of beta chain features in type 1 diabetes. The investigators reverse transcribed all of the isolated RNA, so they sequenced expressed TCRB transcripts. Using immunoSEQ multiplex PCR, the repertoire was profiled, and TCRdb retains in-frame clones only, with some absent. The sample has under 250,000 clones; about 30% are singletons. Sample: central memory CD4+ T cells from blood. These receptors were taken from a man aged 25 to 45 in good health.

The genes are TRBV5-1 and TRBJ2-5, with a possible D match to TRBD2 (6 bases). This CDR3 is 15 amino acids long. The germline V and J ends were trimmed by 2 bases and 2 bases, with 13 bases remaining between them. The V gene's germline CDR1 is SGHRS and CDR2 YFSETQ. The chain's CDR3 is CASSFQGGIQETQYF. DNA for the CDR3: TGCGCCAGCAGCTTCCAGGGAGGAATACAAGAGACCCAGTACTTC.

This clone was detected only a few times. The chain carries TRBV5-1 and TRBJ1-2, with D unclear. The CDR3 is 14 residues long. Germline V gene sequence: CDR1 SGHRS, CDR2 YFSETQ. V was trimmed by 9 bases and J by 14 bases, leaving 29 bases between them. CDR3 region: CATSGGQSREEETF. The CDR3 nucleotides are TGCGCCACCAGTGGAGGGCAGAGCCGAGAAGAAGAGACCTTC. The variable domain in full, with the rest retrieved from reference TRBV5-1 and TRBJ1-2, is KAGVTQTPRYLIKTRGQQVTLSCSPISGHRSVSWYQQTPGQGLQFLFEYFSETQRNKGNFPGRFSGRQFSNSRSEMNVSTLELGDSALYLCATSGGQSREEETFGSGTRLTVV.

This sequence joins TRBV15 and TRBJ1-1; tentatively, D is TRBD1 (5 bases). Trimming shortened V by 6 bases and J by 5 bases, and 13 bases separated the two germline ends. CDR3 length: 13 residues. Looked up from germline, CDR1 is LNHNV and CDR2 is YYDKDF (reference sequence). CDR3 bases: TGTGCCACCAGAAGCCTAGGGGTTACTGAAGCTTTCTTT. Its protein product is CATRSLGVTEAFF.

The CDR3 protein is CASSSDHTQYF. In DNA, the CDR3 is TGTGCCAGCAGCTCGGACCATACCCAGTACTTC. The gene calls are TRBV7-2 and TRBJ2-5; D unclear. The CDR3 spans 11 residues. The germline gives CDR1 SGHTA, CDR2 FQGNSA. V dropped 4 bases and J dropped 8 bases, with 8 bases sitting between them.

This chain links TRBV5-6 with TRBJ1-3, with D uncertain. The CDR3 has 16 residues. The V end was cut by 2 bases, the J end by 1 base, with 13 bases between. Germline CDR1 is SGHDT and CDR2 is YYEEEE. The CDR3 loop reads CASSFRTGSSGNTIYF. Here the CDR3 DNA reads TGTGCCAGCAGCTTTCGGACCGGATCATCTGGAAACACCATATATTTT.

There are many counts of this clone. The chain joins TRBV10-3 to TRBJ2-7; maybe TRBD1 (7 bases). In germline, CDR1 is ENHRY, CDR2 SYGVKD. The CDR3 length is 16 residues. V gave up 10 bases and J gave up 3 bases, with 25 bases separating them. CDR3 sequence reads: CATVKGANSGNYEQYF. The CDR3 DNA reads TGTGCCACAGTGAAGGGGGCGAATAGCGGAAACTACGAGCAGTACTTC.

The V and J genes are TRBV2 and TRBJ2-2, with 10 bases fitting TRBD1. The V gene end was trimmed by 3 bases and the J gene end by 4 bases; junction bases not matched to a gene: 5. Per the germline V gene, CDR1 is SNHLY and CDR2 is FYNNEI. CDR3 length equals 16 residues. CDR3 nucleotide sequence: TGTGCCAGCAGTGAGGGGACAGGGGTTCGCACCGGGGAGCTGTTTTTT. Amino acid sequence: CASSEGTGVRTGELFF.

The CDR3 DNA reads TGTGCCATCAGTGACCAGGGCGGCTACACCTTC. Translation gives CAISDQGGYTF. The genes are TRBV10-3 and TRBJ1-2; perhaps TRBD1 as D (5 bases). CDR1 is ENHRY, CDR2 SYGVKD, per germline. The ends were cut back, 3 bases at V and 8 bases at J, with 7 bases in the middle. The CDR3 loop spans 11 amino acids.

The rearrangement uses TRBV28 and TRBJ1-5, with D possibly TRBD1 on 5 matching bases. This CDR3 has 14 residues. The germline gives CDR1 MDHEN, CDR2 SYDVKM. The germline V and J ends were trimmed by 11 bases and 4 bases, with 18 bases remaining between them. In DNA form, the CDR3 reads TGTGCCTCCCATTCCGGGACGGCAAATCAGCCCCAGCATTTT. Its protein is CASHSGTANQPQHF.

The chain links TRBV29-1 to TRBJ2-5, with 13 bases lining up with TRBD2. V was clipped by 7 bases and J by 0 bases; unmatched bases: 5. In germline, CDR1 is SQVTM, CDR2 ANQGSEA. CDR3 length: 15 amino acids. The CDR3 spells CSGGLAGTHQETQYF. The CDR3 DNA sequence: TGCAGCGGGGGACTAGCGGGGACTCACCAAGAGACCCAGTACTTC.

This clone was counted only a few times. V and J are TRBV30 and TRBJ1-1, with TRBD1 matching 11 bases. Germline-derived CDR1 and CDR2 are GTSNPN and SVGIG (reference sequence). The CDR3 has 14 amino acids. The J segment lost 7 bases and the V segment lost 1 base, leaving 5 bases of the junction unmatched. The CDR3 region has the DNA TGTGCCTGGAGTGGGACAGGGGGCTTCGGTGAAGCTTTCTTT. Translating it yields CAWSGTGGFGEAFF. The variable domain in full, completed from reference TRBV30 and TRBJ1-1, reads SQTIHQWPATLVQPVGSPLSLECTVEGTSNPNLYWYRQAAGRGLQLLFYSVGIGQISSEVPQNLSASRPQDRQFILSSKKLLLSDSGFYLCAWSGTGGFGEAFFGQGTRLTVV.

This clone was seen repeatedly, ten times or more. The rearrangement links TRBV14 to TRBJ2-2; 9 bases match TRBD1. The J segment lost 1 base and the V segment lost 8 bases, leaving 11 bases of the junction unmatched. The CDR3 sequence is 17 residues long. CDR1 SGHDN and CDR2 FVKESK come from the germline V gene. The CDR3 nucleotides read TGTGCCAGCTCGCAGGCCCGGGACAGGGTGAACACCGGGGAGCTGTTTTTT. This translates into CASSQARDRVNTGELFF.

This clone appeared a few times. The V call is TRBV5-4, the J call TRBJ2-4, with 10 bases that match TRBD2. CDR3 length: 16 residues. The V and J ends lost 3 bases and 7 bases, in that order; junction bases with no gene match: 10. Germline CDR1 is SGHNT and CDR2 is YYREEE (reference sequence). CDR3 nucleotide sequence: TGTGCCAGCAGCTCGGCCCTAGCGGGAGATCATAACATTCAGTACTTC. It encodes CASSSALAGDHNIQYF.

For this clone: Other DNA sequences of this sample code for an identical CDR3. This sequence joins TRBV28 and TRBJ1-2; D is unclear. The CDR3 consists of 13 residues. V lost 2 bases and J lost 4, with 8 bases in between. Germline V gene data show CDR1 as MDHEN and CDR2 as SYDVKM. The CDR3 reads CASSLRAAYGYTF. CDR3 DNA sequence: TGTGCCAGCAGTTTACGGGCAGCCTATGGCTACACCTTC.

J is TRBJ2-1 and V is TRBV5-4, with D tentatively TRBD1 or TRBD2 (5 bases each). The CDR3 contains 13 residues. Germline assignment: CDR1 SGHNT and CDR2 YYREEE (reference sequence). The ends were cut back, 4 bases at V and 9 bases at J, with 14 bases in the middle. The CDR3 nucleotides read TGTGCCAGCAGCGGGCGCGGTGGGGGTGAGCAGTTCTTC. Protein: CASSGRGGGEQFF.

Comment on this clone: The identical CDR3 is also encoded by other nucleotide sequences in the sample. This rearrangement joins TRBV29-1 to TRBJ2-7, with 14 bases lining up with TRBD2. The CDR3 runs 14 residues. Looked up from germline, CDR1 is SQVTM and CDR2 is ANQGSEA. Trimming took 6 bases from V and 5 from J; bases not matched to a gene: 6. CDR3 residues: CSVVTSGRGNEQYF. CDR3 in DNA: TGCAGCGTGGTGACTAGCGGGAGGGGAAACGAGCAGTACTTC.

The CDR3 sequence: CAWSSGLQGSNEQYF. The CDR3 DNA reads as TGTGCCTGGAGTTCTGGTCTGCAGGGAAGCAACGAGCAGTACTTC. The chain combines TRBV30 with TRBJ2-7; maybe TRBD1 (5 bases). Germline assignment: CDR1 GTSNPN and CDR2 SVGIG (reference sequence). The V end was cut by 2 bases, the J end by 5 bases, with 19 bases between. The CDR3 is 15 residues long.

This rearrangement joins TRBV5-6 to TRBJ1-1, with D perhaps TRBD1 (5 bases). The CDR3 covers 14 residues. Between the trimmed V and J ends, which lost 1 base and 3 bases, there was a span of 10 bases. Germline-derived CDR1 and CDR2 are SGHDT and YYEEEE. The CDR3 bases are TGTGCCAGCAGCTTGTTCGCCAGGGACACTGAAGCTTTCTTT. Its protein product is CASSLFARDTEAFF.

There are a few counts of this clone. The chain recombines TRBV30 with TRBJ2-7, with a possible D match to TRBD1 (5 bases). Trimming pared 4 bases from V and 6 bases from J, leaving 22 bases between. CDR1 GTSNPN and CDR2 SVGIG come from the germline V gene (reference sequence). This CDR3 region has 15 residues. CDR3 in amino acids: CAWTVKQGPVSEQYF. CDR3 sequence (DNA): TGTGCCTGGACGGTAAAGCAGGGCCCTGTATCCGAGCAGTACTTC.

V usage is TRBV19 and J usage is TRBJ2-5; D might be TRBD2 (5 bases). Germline CDR1 reads LNHDA; CDR2 reads SQIVND (reference sequence). This CDR3 has 14 residues. V lost 9 bases to trimming and J lost 5 bases, with 19 bases between them. The CDR3 loop reads CASWTGSLGETQYF. Here the CDR3 DNA reads TGTGCCAGCTGGACGGGGAGCCTTGGGGAGACCCAGTACTTC.

This chain connects TRBV9 to TRBJ2-1; TRBD2 matches 13 bases. The length of the CDR3 is 16 residues. V dropped 3 bases and J dropped 7; count of bases not matched to a gene: 7. Per germline, CDR1 SGDLS and CDR2 YYNGEE. In DNA form, the CDR3 reads TGTGCCAGCAGCGAATCGGGACTAGCGGGGCCAAATGAGCAGTTCTTC. As protein: CASSESGLAGPNEQFF.